Presented here are 21 T cell receptor beta chains from one specimen sequenced in a study of siplizumab effects on memory and regulatory T cells. Assay: immunoSEQ multiplex PCR; the TCRdb copy retains only in-frame clones and omits some. Among around 95,000 clones listed, about 95% were seen once. Sequenced input: non-Treg CD4+ T cells sorted from blood. Every receptor here comes from a human donor in good health.

The chain combines TRBV7-3 with TRBJ2-3, with a tentative D call TRBD2 (6 bases). This CDR3 has 13 amino acids. Germline CDR1 is SGHTA and CDR2 is FQGTGA. V shed 10 bases and J shed 2 bases, with 13 bases lying between them. CDR3 coding DNA: TGTGCCACCTCTGCGGGGATCACAGATACGCAGTATTTT. Translating gives CATSAGITDTQYF.

This clone was counted a single time. This chain joins TRBV5-6 and TRBJ1-2, with a possible D match to TRBD1 (5 bases). The CDR3 covers 15 residues. From germline, CDR1 is SGHDT and CDR2 YYEEEE. V was cut by 4 bases and J by 2 bases, with 15 bases left in between. The DNA for the CDR3 is TGTGCCAGCAGCCGACTTTCGACAGAAAACTATGGCTACACCTTC. It translates to CASSRLSTENYGYTF. Drawing the rest from reference TRBV5-6 and TRBJ1-2, the complete variable domain is DAGVTQSPTHLIKTRGQQVTLRCSPKSGHDTVSWYQQALGQGPQFIFQYYEEEERQRGNFPDRFSGHQFPNYSSELNVNALLLGDSALYLCASSRLSTENYGYTFGSGTRLTVV.

V is TRBV20-1 and J is TRBJ2-7, with D perhaps matching TRBD2 (6 bases). Germline V gene sequence: CDR1 DFQATT, CDR2 SNEGSKA (reference sequence). Trimming cost V 6 bases and J 7 bases, with 13 bases left between them. The CDR3 is 11 residues long. The CDR3 spells CSAIFRGEQYF. CDR3 bases: TGCAGTGCGATCTTCCGGGGGGAGCAGTACTTC.

This clone was seen only a few times. V usage is TRBV6-1 and J usage is TRBJ2-2; tentatively, D is TRBD2 (5 bases). There are 14 residues in the CDR3. From germline, CDR1 is MNHNS and CDR2 SASEGT. The V end lost 8 bases, the J end lost 1 base, and 11 bases lay between the germline ends. CDR3 coding DNA: TGTGCCAGCGGCGGGTTTAAGAACACCGGGGAGCTGTTTTTT. As protein: CASGGFKNTGELFF.

The chain is built from TRBV11-3 and TRBJ2-3, with D hard to call. The CDR3 is 16 amino acids. Germline V gene sequence: CDR1 SGHNT, CDR2 YENEEA. With 1 base removed from V and 4 bases from J, the gap between germline ends came to 15 bases. The CDR3 DNA is TGTGCCAGCAGCTTAGTGCGACTCAAGGTCCCAGATACGCAGTATTTT. Residues: CASSLVRLKVPDTQYF.

The chain couples TRBV25-1 to TRBJ1-1; no clear D. CDR1 is MGHDK, CDR2 SYGVNS, per germline. This CDR3 region has 13 residues. V dropped 3 bases and J dropped 1 base, with 6 bases sitting between them. The CDR3 DNA reads as TGTGCCAGCAGTGATCCGGGGAACACTGAAGCTTTCTTT. It translates to CASSDPGNTEAFF.

This clone was picked up one time. V and J are TRBV6-1 and TRBJ1-5, with 10 positions matching TRBD1. Germline V gene lookup returns CDR1 MNHNS and CDR2 SASEGT. The V segment lost 9 bases and the J segment 9 bases; nucleotides outside the gene matches: 11. CDR3 length: 14 residues. CDR3 sequence reads: CASRQGASTGPQHF. The DNA for the CDR3 is TGTGCCAGTAGACAGGGGGCAAGTACAGGGCCCCAGCATTTT.

DNA for the CDR3: TGCGCCAGCAGCCACACCGGGACAGGGAACACCGGGGAGCTGTTTTTT. Translating it yields CASSHTGTGNTGELFF. This chain connects TRBV5-1 to TRBJ2-2; 8 nucleotides agree with TRBD1. CDR1 SGHRS and CDR2 YFSETQ come from the germline V gene. The CDR3 has 16 amino acids. J lost 1 base, V lost 4 bases, and 6 bases had no gene match.

The chain uses TRBV19 and TRBJ2-2; 9 positions agree with TRBD2. Germline V gene sequence: CDR1 LNHDA, CDR2 SQIVND (reference sequence). Trimming cost V 2 bases and J 6 bases; bases outside gene matches: 4. The length of the CDR3 is 15 residues. The CDR3 DNA reads as TGTGCCAGTAGTATACGCGCGGGAGGGCCCGGGGAGCTGTTTTTT. Translated: CASSIRAGGPGELFF.

This rearrangement joins TRBV30 to TRBJ2-2; TRBD1 is a possible D gene (6 bases). V gave up 0 bases and J gave up 6 bases, with 11 bases separating them. This CDR3 region has 14 residues. The V gene's germline CDR1 is GTSNPN and CDR2 SVGIG (reference sequence). CDR3 in DNA: TGTGCCTGGAGTGTAGGGGGAATGGCCGGGGAGCTGTTTTTT. Protein: CAWSVGGMAGELFF. The full variable domain, rest sourced from reference TRBV30 and TRBJ2-2, is SQTIHQWPATLVQPVGSPLSLECTVEGTSNPNLYWYRQAAGRGLQLLFYSVGIGQISSEVPQNLSASRPQDRQFILSSKKLLLSDSGFYLCAWSVGGMAGELFFGEGSRLTVL.

Details on this clone: A read error may account for a junction end that differs from germline. V and J are TRBV6-1 and TRBJ1-6, with D unclear. The CDR3 runs 11 residues. Per germline, CDR1 MNHNS and CDR2 SASEGT. For the CDR3, the DNA is TGTGCCAGCATCTTTAACTACGACGTCCGCTTT. Translating gives CASIFNYDVRF.

CDR3 sequence: CASKNRGEETQYF. The CDR3 nucleotides are TGTGCCAGCAAGAATAGAGGGGAGGAGACCCAGTACTTC. The chain combines TRBV11-3 with TRBJ2-5; D tentatively reads TRBD1 or TRBD2 (5 bases each). The V end lost 7 bases, the J end lost 5 bases, and 14 bases lay between the germline ends. Germline V CDR1 and CDR2: SGHNT, YENEEA. This CDR3 contains 13 residues.

This clone was seen once. V is TRBV7-9 and J is TRBJ1-5; D is uncertain. Trimming took 4 bases from V and 9 from J, leaving 13 bases between them. The V gene's germline CDR1 is SEHNR and CDR2 FQNEAQ (reference sequence). This CDR3 spans 13 amino acids. CDR3 bases: TGTGCCAGCAGCTCGGATGCCTCTCTGCCCCAGCATTTT. This sequence encodes CASSSDASLPQHF.

This sequence joins TRBV5-1 and TRBJ2-7, with D maybe TRBD2 (5 bases). CDR3 length equals 15 residues. V was cut by 4 bases and J by 1 base, with 15 bases left in between. Per germline, CDR1 SGHRS and CDR2 YFSETQ. For the CDR3, the DNA is TGCGCCAGCAGCCCGGGGTCGGACGGTTCCTACGAGCAGTACTTC. Translation: CASSPGSDGSYEQYF.

The chain recombines TRBV7-3 with TRBJ1-1; D ambiguous. The CDR3 runs 9 residues. Germline V CDR1 and CDR2: SGHTA, FQGTGA. The CDR3 loop reads CAPHTEAFF. In DNA, the CDR3 is TGTGCGCCTCACACTGAAGCTTTCTTT.

The V gene is TRBV7-3, the J gene TRBJ2-5; D is uncertain. The CDR3 runs 13 residues. The germline gives CDR1 SGHTA, CDR2 FQGTGA. Trimming pared 1 base from V and 5 bases from J, leaving 8 bases between. This CDR3 reads CASSLNPRETQYF. DNA of the CDR3: TGTGCCAGCAGCTTAAACCCACGCGAGACCCAGTACTTC.

The rearrangement joins TRBV16 to TRBJ1-4; D unclear. CDR1 and CDR2 (germline): KGHSY, FQNENV. The CDR3 has 13 residues. The ends were cut back, 2 bases at V and 4 bases at J, with 5 bases in the middle. The CDR3 coding sequence is TGTGCCAGCAGCCAACTTCTTAATGAAAAACTGTTTTTT. Translation gives CASSQLLNEKLFF. Complete variable domain (other parts from reference TRBV16 and TRBJ1-4): GEEVAQTPKHLVRGEGQKAKLYCAPIKGHSYVFWYQQVLKNEFKFLISFQNENVFDETGMPKERFSAKCLPNSPCSLEIQATKLEDSAVYFCASSQLLNEKLFFGSGTQLSVL.

This clone was recorded once. This rearrangement joins TRBV10-3 to TRBJ1-3; 12 bases are a match to TRBD1. Germline lookup yields CDR1 ENHRY and CDR2 SYGVKD. CDR3 length: 19 amino acids. V was clipped by 6 bases and J by 1 base; unmatched bases: 13. The CDR3 here is CAISAGTGGAGPSGNTIYF. CDR3 sequence (DNA): TGTGCCATCAGCGCCGGGACAGGGGGCGCGGGCCCTTCTGGAAACACCATATATTTT.

The V call is TRBV6-6, the J call TRBJ2-7; no clear D gene. The V gene lost 0 bases and the J gene lost 3 bases, with 12 bases spanning the gap. CDR1 and CDR2 from the germline V gene are MNHNY and SVGAGI (reference sequence). The CDR3 covers 15 residues. The CDR3 nucleotides read TGTGCCAGCAGTTACTCCGCGGACCGCCGCTACGAGCAGTACTTC. This gives the protein CASSYSADRRYEQYF.

The V and J genes are TRBV6-1 and TRBJ1-3, with D possibly being TRBD1 (6 bases). Germline V lookup: CDR1 MNHNS, CDR2 SASEGT. This CDR3 comprises 15 residues. The V and J ends lost 4 bases and 2 bases respectively, with 12 bases between them. CDR3 region: CASSVTQGPGNTIYF. As DNA, the CDR3 is TGTGCCAGCAGTGTCACACAGGGCCCTGGAAACACCATATATTTT.

V and J are TRBV15 and TRBJ1-2, with a tentative D call TRBD1 (6 bases). This CDR3 has 18 amino acids. CDR1 is LNHNV, CDR2 YYDKDF, per germline (reference sequence). V lost 0 bases and J 3 bases, leaving 20 bases between the germline ends. The chain's CDR3 is CATSRDHYSQGEDYGYTF. CDR3 nucleotides: TGTGCCACCAGCAGAGATCACTATTCACAGGGAGAAGACTATGGCTACACCTTC.